This TCR beta chain is from a study of blood T cell repertoires in COVID-19. About the research overall: T cells, B-cell-depleted T cells, or PBMCs supplied cDNA or gDNA.

This clone came up a few times. Only in-frame clones appear in the TCRdb table, and some are missing; sequencing was by immunoSEQ multiplex PCR. The sample gives fewer than 250,000 clones, around 80% of which show up once; about 20% is in the top ten. CDR1 is LNHDA and CDR2 is SQIVND in the germline V gene (reference sequence). J was trimmed by 2 bases and V by 6 bases; bases with no gene match: 4. The CDR3 runs to 15 residues. Material: peripheral blood. The clonotype comes from a human donor in a cohort sampled during active COVID-19. The chain joins TRBV19 to TRBJ2-1, with 10 bases identical to TRBD1. Written as DNA, the CDR3 is TGTGCCAGTAGCCCCGGACAGGGGGCCTACAATGAGCAGTTCTTC. This codes for CASSPGQGAYNEQFF.